The TCR beta chain under discussion was sequenced for a study of T cell responses to AZD1222 COVID-19 vaccine (dated by TCRdb to about 2021). About the study as a whole: AZD1222 recipients given second doses at about 4 weeks or at about 12 weeks were pooled, since spike-specific TCR depth and breadth were not found to differ between the two schedules. TCR sequencing covered fewer than 250 trial participants: nearly 210 given two doses of AZD1222 and 26 given two doses of MenACWY control vaccine. Enrollment into the trials was organized by age into subgroups of 18-55, 56-69 and 70-plus years, and those subgroups contained roughly 150, 30 and 60 TCR-sequenced participants, respectively.

Taken with the paper, the label for time point translates to: baseline before first vaccination. The vaccinee samples were drawn from two UK trials, COV001 and COV002, one of which was a single-blind randomized controlled phase 2/3 trial testing AZD1222 (ChAdOx1 nCoV-19) in healthy adults. For TCRbeta chain sequencing, PBMC samples were collected from trial participants at day 0 and at day 28 after the second dose. The CDR1 and CDR2 encoded by the germline V gene are KGHSH and LQKENI. The cysteine opens and the phenylalanine closes a CDR3 of 15 amino acids. Only the CDR3 DNA is retained, 45 bases long and in frame from the first base. V gives up 6 bases and J gives up 2 bases, and the segment between their germline ends measures 15 bases. Results the study describes overall, beyond this receptor: Vaccine-associated CD4 TCRs spanned the whole spike protein, with dominant responses in regions 160-218 and 743-854. Reportedly, close to half of the unique spike-specific TCRs recognized epitopes lying outside the regions that are mutated in the B.1.351 and B.1.1.7 variants. Conclusions about previously exposed vaccinees are limited, since just six AZD1222 recipients were seropositive for SARS-CoV-2 at baseline. Because no samples from the day 14 peak response were available, repertoires could be characterized only after the peak T cell response. Participants were mostly white British, with more females than males. The authors suggested clonal diversity may have been underestimated. After two AZD1222 doses, both the breadth and the depth of spike-specific TCRs were significantly higher than at day 0 and than in MenACWY recipients. The 56-69-year group was small, and its depth increase did not reach significance, likely because of low power.

Points on this clone: Its binding antigen is unknown. Per-base quality was not reported, and no clone a single base away is much larger than it.

The CDR3 regions of human TCRbeta chains were analyzed by immunosequencing. The paper's data handling went like this. TCRs in the repertoires were compared against a reference library of SARS-CoV-2-specific TCRs that had been generated with the MIRA antigen-specificity platform. Breadth was defined as the fraction of unique TCRs that were SARS-CoV-2-associated, and depth was defined as the fraction of total T cells that were SARS-CoV-2-associated. Using the MIRA data, every spike-specific TCR was mapped to the spike region that the TCR reacted to and assigned to either a CD4 or a CD8 class. Log10-transformed breadth and depth values were compared by one-way ANOVA with Sidak's multiple comparisons tests. As stored in TCRdb, this immuneACCESS dataset retains in-frame rearrangements with V and J assigned. A fraction of the clones does not appear; measured against another copy, unresolved V genes explain less than half of the discrepancy, and the remainder lacks a known reason. V and J calls and clone size are given by that table; D and trimming were obtained from the DNA. The sample has around 140,000 clones on record, 85% to 90% of them singletons. Of the sample, roughly 1.5% falls within the top ten clones.

Sample: peripheral blood, taken on day 0 of AZD1222 vaccination. The source of this sequence is an adult in good health. The chain couples TRBV18 to TRBJ2-3, with no reliable assignment of the D segment. The nucleotide sequence reads as follows: TGTGCCAGCTCCTTCACCGCAACTGTCACAGATACGCAGTATTTT. Translation gives CASSFTATVTDTQYF.